The 24 T cell receptor beta chains presented below share a single source sample, sequenced in a study of beta chain features in type 1 diabetes. Sequenced material consisted of expressed TCRB transcripts (all of the isolated RNA was reverse transcribed). Sequencing used immunoSEQ multiplex PCR; TCRdb keeps in-frame clones, though not all of them. The data contain some 300,000 clones, about 8% of them singletons. The specimen sequenced was central memory CD4+ T cells from blood. Receptors originate from a woman aged 18-29 years in good health.

The chain uses TRBV7-2 and TRBJ2-5, with TRBD2 as a possible D gene (6 bases). CDR1 SGHTA and CDR2 FQGNSA come from the germline V gene. This CDR3 has 14 residues. With 1 base removed from V and 5 bases from J, the gap between germline ends came to 11 bases. The CDR3 protein is CASSLGGAPETQYF. CDR3 nucleotides: TGTGCCAGCAGCTTAGGCGGGGCGCCGGAGACCCAGTACTTC.

This rearrangement joins TRBV6-6 to TRBJ2-5; either TRBD1 or TRBD2 may supply D (5 bases each). The CDR3 length is 16 residues. Germline V gene data show CDR1 as MNHNY and CDR2 as SVGAGI (reference sequence). V was cut by 2 bases and J by 5 bases, with 18 bases left in between. CDR3 amino acids: CASSYTGSRGGETQYF. The CDR3 DNA sequence: TGTGCCAGCAGTTACACCGGTTCGAGGGGTGGGGAGACCCAGTACTTC.

This clone appeared a few times. This sequence joins TRBV5-1 and TRBJ2-7; D may be TRBD2 (6 bases). V was shortened by 1 base and J by 4 bases, with 12 bases between the two germline ends. Germline lookup yields CDR1 SGHRS and CDR2 YFSETQ. This CDR3 is 14 amino acids long. Here the CDR3 DNA reads TGCGCCAGCAGCTTGTCGGGCGGGACTTACGAGCAGTACGTC. Translation gives CASSLSGGTYEQYV.

This clone turned up a few times. The rearrangement joins TRBV5-1 to TRBJ1-2; 8 bases match TRBD1. The CDR3 is 14 amino acids. Losses at the gene ends were 4 bases for V and 4 bases for J; bases not matched to a gene: 6. Germline V gives CDR1 SGHRS, CDR2 YFSETQ. In DNA form, the CDR3 reads TGCGCCAGCAGCCCAGACAGGGGATCCTATGGCTACACCTTC. Amino acid sequence: CASSPDRGSYGYTF. Full variable domain (remainder filled in from reference TRBV5-1 and TRBJ1-2): KAGVTQTPRYLIKTRGQQVTLSCSPISGHRSVSWYQQTPGQGLQFLFEYFSETQRNKGNFPGRFSGRQFSNSRSEMNVSTLELGDSALYLCASSPDRGSYGYTFGSGTRLTVV.

The chain carries TRBV11-2 and TRBJ1-4; D perhaps matches TRBD1 (6 bases). Trimming removed 2 bases from V and 5 bases from J, with 12 bases in between. The CDR3 is 15 amino acids. Germline V gene data show CDR1 as SGHAT and CDR2 as FQNNGV. The CDR3 loop reads CASSLQGQNNEKLFF. The CDR3 DNA follows: TGTGCCAGCAGCTTACAAGGACAGAACAATGAAAAACTGTTTTTT.

This clone has more than one count but fewer than ten. The chain combines TRBV7-2 with TRBJ2-6; D unclear. Germline loops: CDR1 SGHTA, CDR2 FQGNSA. The CDR3 is 16 amino acids. V lost 2 bases to trimming and J lost 0 bases, with 8 bases between them. CDR3 sequence reads: CASSLITVSGANVLTF. For the CDR3, the DNA is TGTGCCAGCAGCTTAATAACAGTCTCTGGGGCCAACGTCCTGACTTTC.

This clone was found a few times. V usage is TRBV5-5 and J usage is TRBJ2-5; possible D gene TRBD1, 6 bases. Germline assignment: CDR1 SGHKS and CDR2 YYEKEE (reference sequence). The CDR3 is 14 amino acids. V lost 4 bases, J lost 1 base, and 11 bases lay in between. The CDR3, as DNA: TGTGCCAGCAGCCGAGGACAGCTCCAAGAGACCCAGTACTTC. Its protein product is CASSRGQLQETQYF.

The V gene is TRBV7-7, the J gene TRBJ2-2, with no clear D. V gave up 5 bases and J gave up 6 bases, with 10 bases separating them. Per germline, CDR1 SSHAT and CDR2 FNYEAQ (reference sequence). The CDR3 has 13 amino acids. CDR3 coding DNA: TGTGCCAGCAGCCGCAAAGGAGCCGGGGAGCTGTTTTTT. It codes for CASSRKGAGELFF.

The chain is built from TRBV19 and TRBJ2-7, with 9 nucleotides matching TRBD1. The trim removed 8 bases at V and 6 bases at J, leaving 5 bases unmatched. The germline V gene has CDR1 LNHDA and CDR2 SQIVND (reference sequence). The CDR3 has 12 residues. The CDR3 is CASPRTGVEQYF. The CDR3 region has the DNA TGTGCCAGTCCCCGGACAGGGGTCGAGCAGTACTTC.

J is TRBJ1-1 and V is TRBV7-2; 7 positions agree with TRBD1. The CDR3 spans 12 residues. Looked up from germline, CDR1 is SGHTA and CDR2 is FQGNSA. V gave up 4 bases and J gave up 8 bases; unmatched junction bases: 4. Here the CDR3 reads CASSSRQGEAFF. Written as DNA, the CDR3 is TGTGCCAGCAGCTCTCGACAGGGAGAAGCTTTCTTT.

This clone was counted between two and nine times. This sequence joins TRBV11-3 and TRBJ2-1; D is possibly TRBD1 (6 bases). In germline, CDR1 is SGHNT, CDR2 YENEEA. V gave up 6 bases and J gave up 4 bases, with 16 bases separating them. The CDR3 has 15 residues. The CDR3 nucleotides read TGTGCCAGCAGGAAGGACAGCGGACGGTACAATGAGCAGTTCTTC. Translated: CASRKDSGRYNEQFF.

Only a few counts were recorded for this clone. The chain combines TRBV7-6 with TRBJ2-5; 7 bases are shared with TRBD1. The CDR3 is 14 residues long. V was clipped by 6 bases and J by 5 bases; unmatched bases: 9. Germline CDR1 SGHVS, CDR2 FNYEAQ. CDR3: CASRGLRGQETQYF. The CDR3 DNA is TGTGCCAGCAGGGGGTTGAGGGGGCAGGAGACCCAGTACTTC. The full variable domain, rest sourced from reference TRBV7-6 and TRBJ2-5, is GAGVSQSPRYKVTKRGQDVALRCDPISGHVSLYWYRQALGQGPEFLTYFNYEAQQDKSGLPNDRFSAERPEGSISTLTIQRTEQRDSAMYRCASRGLRGQETQYFGPGTRLLVL.

This clone turned up a few times. The chain carries TRBV5-1 and TRBJ2-2, with 11 bases identical to TRBD1. J gave up 3 bases and V 4 bases, and 2 bases lay outside the gene matches. The CDR3 is 15 residues long. Germline CDR1 and CDR2: SGHRS and YFSETQ. The CDR3 reads CASSGQGADTGELFF. CDR3 coding DNA: TGCGCCAGCAGCGGACAGGGGGCGGACACCGGGGAGCTGTTTTTT.

This clone turned up a few times. The V gene is TRBV2, the J gene TRBJ1-1; unclear D gene. Germline CDR1 is SNHLY and CDR2 is FYNNEI. Trimming removed 4 bases at V and 1 base at J, with 10 bases between. The CDR3 is made up of 14 amino acids. The CDR3 sequence: CASSVDGENTEAFF. CDR3 DNA: TGTGCCAGCAGTGTCGACGGAGAGAACACTGAAGCTTTCTTT.

The rearrangement joins TRBV5-1 to TRBJ1-4; D gene ambiguous. This CDR3 contains 16 residues. V was trimmed by 5 bases and J by 4 bases, leaving 18 bases between them. Germline loops: CDR1 SGHRS, CDR2 YFSETQ. The CDR3 DNA is TGCGCCAGCAGATCCCTCACGGCGGCTAATAATGAAAAACTGTTTTTT. This codes for CASRSLTAANNEKLFF.

This clone has more than one count but fewer than ten. V is TRBV5-6 and J is TRBJ2-3, with no clear D. Germline CDR1 reads SGHDT; CDR2 reads YYEEEE. V gave up 4 bases and J gave up 10 bases, with 13 bases separating them. This CDR3 has 12 amino acids. The CDR3 coding sequence is TGTGCCAGCAGCCAATCAGCGAGCGCGCAGTATTTT. Protein sequence: CASSQSASAQYF.

The rearrangement joins TRBV4-3 to TRBJ2-5, with TRBD2 matching 7 bases. This CDR3 region has 16 residues. From germline, CDR1 is LGHNA and CDR2 YSLEER. Losses at the gene ends were 1 base for V and 1 base for J; bases not matched to a gene: 6. CDR3 residues: CASSQGGTGGQETQYF. CDR3 bases: TGCGCCAGCAGCCAAGGGGGGACGGGAGGCCAAGAGACCCAGTACTTC.

J is TRBJ2-3 and V is TRBV9; 11 bases match TRBD2. The germline V gene has CDR1 SGDLS and CDR2 YYNGEE. J lost 1 base, V lost 2 bases, and 0 bases had no gene match. The CDR3 contains 15 residues. The CDR3 sequence: CASSVTSGGTDTQYF. For the CDR3, the DNA is TGTGCCAGCAGCGTGACTAGCGGGGGCACAGATACGCAGTATTTT.

Only a few counts were recorded for this clone. V and J are TRBV5-1 and TRBJ2-1; D remains unclear. Germline CDR1 is SGHRS and CDR2 is YFSETQ. Trimming stripped 3 bases from V and 9 bases from J, with 13 bases between. This CDR3 has 13 amino acids. CDR3 sequence: CASSWGSSSEQFF. The CDR3, as DNA: TGCGCCAGCAGCTGGGGATCCAGTAGTGAGCAGTTCTTC.

In this sample, this clone turned up a few times. The chain carries TRBV9 and TRBJ2-5; perhaps TRBD1 as D (6 bases). The CDR3 has 13 residues. V shed 0 bases and J shed 11 bases, with 14 bases lying between them. Germline loops: CDR1 SGDLS, CDR2 YYNGEE. CDR3 nucleotide sequence: TGTGCCAGCAGCGTAGCCCAAGGGGGTGAGCAGTACTTC. It encodes CASSVAQGGEQYF.

V gene TRBV2 combines with J gene TRBJ2-5; D remains unclear. The CDR3 consists of 11 residues. Germline CDR1 and CDR2: SNHLY and FYNNEI. V was clipped by 8 bases and J by 3 bases, with 7 bases between them. The chain's CDR3 is CASGIEETQYF. The CDR3 nucleotides read TGTGCCAGCGGGATCGAAGAGACCCAGTACTTC.

This clone has just a few counts. This sequence joins TRBV28 and TRBJ2-1; the match to TRBD2 covers 12 bases. V was clipped by 3 bases and J by 6 bases; unmatched bases: 6. From germline, CDR1 is MDHEN and CDR2 SYDVKM. This CDR3 comprises 16 residues. CDR3 loop: CASSFTRTSGANEQFF. As DNA, the CDR3 is TGTGCCAGCAGTTTCACCCGGACTAGCGGGGCCAATGAGCAGTTCTTC.

The V gene is TRBV7-2, the J gene TRBJ2-3, with 11 bases fitting TRBD2. V trimming: 5 bases; J trimming: 2 bases; junction bases outside the gene matches: 12. The CDR3 consists of 18 residues. The germline gives CDR1 SGHTA, CDR2 FQGNSA. The CDR3, as DNA: TGTGCCAGCAGCCAACCAGTAGCGGGGGGGTTATTCACAGATACGCAGTATTTT. This encodes CASSQPVAGGLFTDTQYF.

This clone appeared once. The chain carries TRBV4-1 and TRBJ2-3; 7 nucleotides agree with TRBD1. This CDR3 comprises 20 residues. The J segment lost 1 base and the V segment lost 2 bases, leaving 18 bases of the junction unmatched. The germline V gene encodes CDR1 MGHRA and CDR2 YSYEKL. CDR3 nucleotides: TGCGCCAGCAGCCAAAAACTCCCGACAGGGTCTGGGTTGCGCACAGATACGCAGTATTTT. This encodes CASSQKLPTGSGLRTDTQYF.